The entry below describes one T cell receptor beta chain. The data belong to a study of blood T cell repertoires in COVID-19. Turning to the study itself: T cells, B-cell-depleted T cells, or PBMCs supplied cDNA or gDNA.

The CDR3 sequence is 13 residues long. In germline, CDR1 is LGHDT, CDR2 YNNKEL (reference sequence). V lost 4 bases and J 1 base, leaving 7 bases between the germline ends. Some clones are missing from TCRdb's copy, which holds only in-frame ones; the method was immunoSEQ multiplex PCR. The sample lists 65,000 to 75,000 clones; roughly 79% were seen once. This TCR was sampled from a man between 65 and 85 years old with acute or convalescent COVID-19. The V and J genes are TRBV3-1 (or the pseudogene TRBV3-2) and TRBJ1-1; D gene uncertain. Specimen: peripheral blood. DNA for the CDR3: TGTGCCAGCAGCCCCCTCCGGAACACTGAAGCTTTCTTT. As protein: CASSPLRNTEAFF.